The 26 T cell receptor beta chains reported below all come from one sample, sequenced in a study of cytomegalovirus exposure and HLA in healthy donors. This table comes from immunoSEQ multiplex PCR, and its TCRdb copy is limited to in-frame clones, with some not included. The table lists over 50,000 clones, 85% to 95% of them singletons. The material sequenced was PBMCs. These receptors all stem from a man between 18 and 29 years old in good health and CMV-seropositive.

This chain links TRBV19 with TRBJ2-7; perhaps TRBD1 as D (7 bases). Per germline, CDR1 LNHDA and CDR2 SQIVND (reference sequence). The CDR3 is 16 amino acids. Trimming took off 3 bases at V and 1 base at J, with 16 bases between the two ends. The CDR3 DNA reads TGTGCCAGTAGTATCGGAGGCCAGGGGGGATCCTACGAGCAGTACTTC. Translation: CASSIGGQGGSYEQYF.

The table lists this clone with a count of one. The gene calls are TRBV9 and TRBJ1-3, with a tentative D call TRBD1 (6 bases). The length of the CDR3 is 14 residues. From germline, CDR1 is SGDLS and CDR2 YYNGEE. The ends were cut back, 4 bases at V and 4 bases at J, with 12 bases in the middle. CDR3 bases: TGTGCCAGCAGCCCAAAAACAGGGGGAAACACCATATATTTT. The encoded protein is CASSPKTGGNTIYF.

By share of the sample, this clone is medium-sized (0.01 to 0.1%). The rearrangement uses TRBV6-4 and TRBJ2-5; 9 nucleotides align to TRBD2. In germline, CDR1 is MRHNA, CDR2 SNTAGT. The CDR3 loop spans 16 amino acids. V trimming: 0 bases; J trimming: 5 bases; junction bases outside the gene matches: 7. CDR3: CASSDSAGGPIETQYF. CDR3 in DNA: TGTGCCAGCAGTGACTCTGCGGGAGGGCCTATCGAGACCCAGTACTTC.

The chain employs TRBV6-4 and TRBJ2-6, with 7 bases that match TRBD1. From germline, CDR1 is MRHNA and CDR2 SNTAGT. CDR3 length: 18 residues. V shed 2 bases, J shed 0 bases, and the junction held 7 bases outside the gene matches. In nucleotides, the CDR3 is TGTGCCAGCAGTGACCCTTTGACAGGGCCCTCTGGGGCCAACGTCCTGACTTTC. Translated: CASSDPLTGPSGANVLTF.

The DNA for the CDR3 is TGCGCCAGCAGTTATATAGCGGGAGGGCCAGGGGATACGCAGTATTTT. Its protein is CASSYIAGGPGDTQYF. The chain links TRBV10-2 to TRBJ2-3; 11 bases are shared with TRBD2. The trim removed 5 bases at V and 6 bases at J, leaving 10 bases unmatched. Germline CDR1 is WSHSY and CDR2 is SAAADI. There are 16 residues in the CDR3.

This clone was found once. CDR3 sequence: CASGLGGKANVLTF. The CDR3 coding sequence is TGTGCTAGTGGTTTAGGGGGAAAAGCCAACGTCCTGACTTTC. The chain employs TRBV12-5 and TRBJ2-6; D is possibly TRBD1 (6 bases). Deletions cut 3 bases from V and 7 bases from J, with 10 bases between. The germline gives CDR1 LGHNT, CDR2 FRNRAP. There are 14 residues in the CDR3.

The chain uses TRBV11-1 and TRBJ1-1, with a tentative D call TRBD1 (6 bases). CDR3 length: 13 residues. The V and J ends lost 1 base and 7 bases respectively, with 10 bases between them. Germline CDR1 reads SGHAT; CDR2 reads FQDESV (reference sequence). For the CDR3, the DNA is TGTGCCAGCAGCTTAGGAGGCAGGGGTGAAGCTTTCTTT. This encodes CASSLGGRGEAFF.

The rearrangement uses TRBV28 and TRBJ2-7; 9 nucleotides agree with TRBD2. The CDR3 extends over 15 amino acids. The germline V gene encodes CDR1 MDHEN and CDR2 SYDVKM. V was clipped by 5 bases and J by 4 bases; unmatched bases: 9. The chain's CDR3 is CASSPTGAGGYEQYF. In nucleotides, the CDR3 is TGTGCCAGCAGTCCCACTGGGGCGGGAGGGTACGAGCAGTACTTC.

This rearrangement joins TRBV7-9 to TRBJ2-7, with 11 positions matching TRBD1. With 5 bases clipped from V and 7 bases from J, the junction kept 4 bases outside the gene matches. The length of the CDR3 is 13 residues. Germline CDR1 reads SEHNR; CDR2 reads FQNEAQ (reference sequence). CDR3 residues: CASSPDRGREQYF. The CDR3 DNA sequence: TGTGCCAGCAGCCCGGACAGGGGGCGGGAGCAGTACTTC. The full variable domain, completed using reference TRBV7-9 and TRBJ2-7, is DTGVSQNPRHKITKRGQNVTFRCDPISEHNRLYWYRQTLGQGPEFLTYFQNEAQLEKSRLLSDRFSAERPKGSFSTLEIQRTEQGDSAMYLCASSPDRGREQYFGPGTRLTVT.

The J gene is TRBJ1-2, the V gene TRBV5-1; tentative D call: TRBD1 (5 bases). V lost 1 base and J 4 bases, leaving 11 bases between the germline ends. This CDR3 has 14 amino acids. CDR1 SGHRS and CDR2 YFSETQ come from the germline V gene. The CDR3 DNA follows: TGCGCCAGCAGCTTGTCCCAGGGTGTCTATGGCTACACCTTC. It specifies CASSLSQGVYGYTF.

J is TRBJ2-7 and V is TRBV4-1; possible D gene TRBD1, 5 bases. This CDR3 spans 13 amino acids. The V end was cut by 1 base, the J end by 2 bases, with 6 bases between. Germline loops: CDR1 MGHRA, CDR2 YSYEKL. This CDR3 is CASSQGTTYEQYF. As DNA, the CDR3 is TGCGCCAGCAGCCAAGGGACAACCTACGAGCAGTACTTC.

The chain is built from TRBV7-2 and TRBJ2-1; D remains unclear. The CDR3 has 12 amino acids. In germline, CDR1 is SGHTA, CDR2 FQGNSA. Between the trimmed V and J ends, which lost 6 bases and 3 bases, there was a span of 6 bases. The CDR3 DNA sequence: TGTGCCAGCAGACCGAGCTACAATGAGCAGTTCTTC. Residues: CASRPSYNEQFF.

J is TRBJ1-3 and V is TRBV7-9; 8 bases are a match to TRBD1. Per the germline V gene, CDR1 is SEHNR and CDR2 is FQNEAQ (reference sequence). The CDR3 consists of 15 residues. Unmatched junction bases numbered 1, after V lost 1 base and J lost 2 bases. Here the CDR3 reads CASSLEQGAGNTIYF. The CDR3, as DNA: TGTGCCAGCAGCTTAGAACAGGGGGCTGGAAACACCATATATTTT.

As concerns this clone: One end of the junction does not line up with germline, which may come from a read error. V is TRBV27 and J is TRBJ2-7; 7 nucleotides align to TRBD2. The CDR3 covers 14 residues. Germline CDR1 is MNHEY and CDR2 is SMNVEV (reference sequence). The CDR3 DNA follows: TGTGCCAGCAGTTTAGGCGGGAGCTCCCACGAGCAGTACTTC. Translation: CASSLGGSSHEQYF.

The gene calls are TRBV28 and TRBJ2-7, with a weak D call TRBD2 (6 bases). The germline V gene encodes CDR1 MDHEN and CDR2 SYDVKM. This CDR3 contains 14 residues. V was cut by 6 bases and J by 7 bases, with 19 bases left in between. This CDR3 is CASRGGNVAGEQYF. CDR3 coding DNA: TGTGCCAGCAGGGGGGGTAATGTCGCGGGGGAGCAGTACTTC.

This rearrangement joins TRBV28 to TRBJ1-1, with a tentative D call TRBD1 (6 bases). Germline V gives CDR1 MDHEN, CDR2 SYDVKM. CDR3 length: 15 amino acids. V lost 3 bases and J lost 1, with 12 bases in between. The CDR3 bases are TGTGCCAGCAGTTTCGCAGGGGTGAGGAACACTGAAGCTTTCTTT. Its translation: CASSFAGVRNTEAFF.

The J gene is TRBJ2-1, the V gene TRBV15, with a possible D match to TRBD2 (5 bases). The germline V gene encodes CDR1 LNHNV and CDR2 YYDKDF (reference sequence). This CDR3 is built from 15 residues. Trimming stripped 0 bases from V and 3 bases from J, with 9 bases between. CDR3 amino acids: CATSRDVGSYNEQFF. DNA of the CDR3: TGTGCCACCAGCAGAGATGTGGGGAGCTACAATGAGCAGTTCTTC. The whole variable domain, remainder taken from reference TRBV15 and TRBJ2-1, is DAMVIQNPRYQVTQFGKPVTLSCSQTLNHNVMYWYQQKSSQAPKLLFHYYDKDFNNEADTPDNFQSRRPNTSFCFLDIRSPGLGDTAMYLCATSRDVGSYNEQFFGPGTRLTVL.

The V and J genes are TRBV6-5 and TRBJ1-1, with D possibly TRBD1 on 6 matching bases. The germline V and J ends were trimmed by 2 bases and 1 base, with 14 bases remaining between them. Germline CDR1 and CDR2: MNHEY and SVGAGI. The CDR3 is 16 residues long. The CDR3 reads CASSYATGATNTEAFF. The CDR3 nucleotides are TGTGCCAGCAGTTACGCGACAGGTGCGACGAACACTGAAGCTTTCTTT.

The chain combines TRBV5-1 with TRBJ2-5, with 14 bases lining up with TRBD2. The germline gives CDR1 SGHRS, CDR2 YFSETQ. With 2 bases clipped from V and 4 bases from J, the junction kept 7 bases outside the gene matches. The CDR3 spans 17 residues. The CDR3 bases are TGCGCCAGCAGCTTCTCCGGGACTAGCGGGAGTCCAGAGACCCAGTACTTC. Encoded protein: CASSFSGTSGSPETQYF.

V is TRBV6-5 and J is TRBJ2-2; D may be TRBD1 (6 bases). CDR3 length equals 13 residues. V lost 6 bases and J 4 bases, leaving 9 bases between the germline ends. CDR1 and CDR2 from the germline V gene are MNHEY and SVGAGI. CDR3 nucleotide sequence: TGTGCCAGCAGAACAGGGTTCACCGGGGAGCTGTTTTTT. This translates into CASRTGFTGELFF.

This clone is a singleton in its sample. The DNA for the CDR3 is TGCGCCAGCAGCTCACGCAGGGGGGAGGAGACAGATACGCAGTATTTT. This translates into CASSSRRGEETDTQYF. The chain carries TRBV5-1 and TRBJ2-3; possibly TRBD1 for D (7 bases). The ends were cut back, 3 bases at V and 3 bases at J, with 17 bases in the middle. This CDR3 contains 16 residues. Germline V CDR1 and CDR2: SGHRS, YFSETQ.

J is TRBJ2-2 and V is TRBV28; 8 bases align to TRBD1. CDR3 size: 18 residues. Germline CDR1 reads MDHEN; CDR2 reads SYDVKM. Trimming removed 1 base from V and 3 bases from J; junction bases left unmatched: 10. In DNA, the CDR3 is TGTGCCAGCAGTTTATTCAGTCTAGGACAGGGATACACCGGGGAGCTGTTTTTT. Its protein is CASSLFSLGQGYTGELFF.

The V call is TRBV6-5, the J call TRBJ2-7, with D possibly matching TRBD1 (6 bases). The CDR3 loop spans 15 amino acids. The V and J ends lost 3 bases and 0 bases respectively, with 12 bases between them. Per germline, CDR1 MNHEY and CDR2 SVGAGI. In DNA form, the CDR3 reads TGTGCCAGCAGTTATTTGGACAGTTCCTCCTACGAGCAGTACTTC. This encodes CASSYLDSSSYEQYF.

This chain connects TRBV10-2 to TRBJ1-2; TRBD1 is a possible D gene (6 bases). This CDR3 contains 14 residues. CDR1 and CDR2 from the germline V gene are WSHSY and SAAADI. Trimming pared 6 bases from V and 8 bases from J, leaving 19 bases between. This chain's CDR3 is CASSAPDSLEGYTF. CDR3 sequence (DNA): TGCGCCAGCAGCGCTCCGGACAGCCTAGAGGGCTACACCTTC.

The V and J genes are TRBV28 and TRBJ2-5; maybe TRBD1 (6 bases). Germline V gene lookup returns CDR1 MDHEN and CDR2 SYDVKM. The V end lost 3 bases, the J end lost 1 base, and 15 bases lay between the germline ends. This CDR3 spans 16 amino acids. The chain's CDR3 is CASSLDVTGIQETQYF. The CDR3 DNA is TGTGCCAGCAGTTTGGACGTAACAGGGATCCAAGAGACCCAGTACTTC.

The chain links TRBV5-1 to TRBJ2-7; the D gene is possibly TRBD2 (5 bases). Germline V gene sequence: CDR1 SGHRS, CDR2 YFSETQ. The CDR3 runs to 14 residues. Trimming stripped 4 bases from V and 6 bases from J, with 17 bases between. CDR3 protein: CASSPDPEGLEQYF. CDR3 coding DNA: TGCGCCAGCAGCCCTGACCCCGAGGGCCTCGAGCAGTACTTC.